This paragraph covers one TCR beta chain sequence. The target of this receptor is not known. Per-base qualities were not stored, and no clone one base away is much larger. Using the deep immunoSEQ assay, TCR CDR3 regions were amplified from genomic DNA by multiplex PCR. For each cell subset, the extracted genomic DNA was distributed evenly across all wells of several immunoSEQ 96-well plates, and each plate served as one replicate. For sorted subsets, 150 to 250 ng of genomic DNA, equivalent to around 30,000 T cell genomes, went into each replicate PCR. Purified libraries were quantified with a Qubit 3.0 fluorometer, sized on a Bioanalyzer 2100, and re-quantified with the KAPA Library Quantification kit. A separate single-read 150-cycle Illumina NextSeq 550 flow cell was used to sequence each immunoSEQ 96-well plate. Concerning the study's data processing: The immunoSEQ output contained only junctional sequences without quality scores, so filtering could not match that applied to full-length reads. To assign V/J genes and CDR3, sequences were annotated using PyIR, a Python wrapper for IgBLAST v1.9, with IMGT germline references. Reads with weak V/J assignments (E-value above 1e-6), missing CDR3, stop codons, out-of-frame junctions, or ambiguous translated residues were removed. V3J clonotypes were defined as sequences sharing an identical inferred V gene, J gene, and CDR3 amino acid sequence. Percentage overlap between repertoires was computed as shared unique clonotypes divided by the size of the smaller repertoire. Richness of each repertoire was evaluated using RTK rarefaction, the Chao1 estimator, and Recon v2.1 estimates of unobserved clonotypes. Generation probabilities were computed with OLGA for all TCRbeta clonotypes obtained by the gDNA method from several donors. The table was pulled from immuneACCESS by TCRdb, which kept in-frame rearrangements only. Such tables lose some clones; where checked, under half of the loss comes from unresolved V genes, and the rest has no known cause. V, J and clone size derive from that table, while D and trimming were established from the DNA sequence. The sample records over 2 million clones, under 95% of which are singletons. The ten biggest clones cover roughly 0.34% of the sample.

The donors were healthy, HIV-negative adults who had no recently reported acute infections or vaccinations. All donors were Caucasian adults living in Nashville, Tennessee, USA. Magnetic negative selection was used to enrich CD4+ T cells, after which naive cells were positively selected on CD45RA and the negative fraction became the memory subset. Blood was collected by leukapheresis, and PBMCs were isolated by Ficoll-Histopaque density gradient centrifugation and then cryopreserved in liquid nitrogen vapor phase. Analytical flow cytometry was used to check the purity and quantity of every magnetically sorted T cell population. Each sorted fraction had its genomic DNA isolated and then quantified by UV absorbance on a Nanodrop 2000c. The data were taken from a study of shared clonotypes between healthy human individuals (dated by TCRdb to 2018 to 2021). Notes on the research overall: Three men and a couple of women, aged 18 to 49 years, made up the cohort. To increase sequencing depth and limit assay-specific biases, different laboratories used diverse techniques to prepare libraries and sequence TCR repertoires. To estimate repertoire size and how much clonotypes are shared between individuals, the study performed deep sequencing of blood TCR repertoires from a few healthy adults. Between about 0.85 and 8.9 billion PBMCs per donor were obtained by leukapheresis. For each donor, CD4 naive and CD4 memory were each run on three plates, CD8 naive on two plates, and CD8 memory on one plate. Overall results and qualifications from the work: Compared with non-shared clonotypes, clonotypes shared by all four sorted-subset donors had higher generation probabilities. About 5% of naive CD4, around 4% of naive CD8, approximately 2.2% of memory CD4, and less than 0.45% of memory CD8 clonotypes were shared across several donors. Even with the large sequencing depth, rarefaction of the sorted-subset datasets indicated that sequencing was incomplete. Sampling was restricted to blood, and TCR repertoires in tissue are likely to differ from TCR repertoires in blood. The small number of donors limited the genetic and exposure-history diversity represented. Pairwise subsampling led to the expectation that sequencing depth would affect the degree of clonotype sharing among donors. Naive subsets generally had larger estimated clonotype richness than memory subsets.

Measured from the cysteine to the phenylalanine, the CDR3 is 15 residues long. Just CDR3 DNA is preserved here, 45 bases in frame from base 1. V is shortened by 4 bases, J by 0 bases, and the region joining them spans 13 bases. CDR1 and CDR2, per the germline V gene, are SGDLS and YYNGEE. This TCR was recovered from a man between 18 and 29 years old in good health. Some clones in this sample may be carry-over from other donors' samples. The specimen sequenced was naive CD4+ T cells from PBMCs. The cell subset or site tag for this specimen amounts to: CD45RA+ positively selected. This chain is built from TRBV9 and TRBJ1-1; perhaps TRBD1 is the D gene, with 6 bases matching. The DNA sequence is as follows: TGTGCCAGCAGCTCCCGGACAGACATGAACACTGAAGCTTTCTTT. Its coded protein is CASSSRTDMNTEAFF.